The 19 T cell receptor beta chains listed next were all sequenced from one sample in a study of cytomegalovirus exposure and HLA in healthy donors. In the PCR, 60 Vbeta and 13 Jbeta primers were used. TCRdb's copy holds only in-frame clones and misses some; the assay was immunoSEQ multiplex PCR. The sample totals about 150,000 clones. Sequencing was performed on PBMCs. Receptors originate from a woman in her fifties or sixties in good health and CMV-seronegative.

The chain employs TRBV2 and TRBJ1-5, with 11 bases identical to TRBD1. V trimming: 5 bases; J trimming: 5 bases; junction bases outside the gene matches: 2. The CDR3 loop spans 14 amino acids. CDR1 and CDR2 (germline): SNHLY, FYNNEI. As DNA, the CDR3 is TGTGCCAGCAGTAGGACAGGGGGCGATCAGCCCCAGCATTTT. Its translation is CASSRTGGDQPQHF.

The V call is TRBV4-1, the J call TRBJ1-1, with D perhaps TRBD1 (5 bases). V shed 4 bases and J shed 2 bases, with 14 bases lying between them. From germline, CDR1 is MGHRA and CDR2 YSYEKL. The CDR3 extends over 15 amino acids. CDR3 DNA sequence: TGCGCCAGCAGCCCCAGACAGACCTCAAACACTGAAGCTTTCTTT. It is translated as CASSPRQTSNTEAFF.

This chain's CDR3 is CSVAGIDTQYF. Here the CDR3 DNA reads TGCAGTGTAGCGGGGATAGATACGCAGTATTTT. This chain links TRBV20-1 with TRBJ2-3; 8 nucleotides line up with TRBD2. Germline lookup yields CDR1 DFQATT and CDR2 SNEGSKA (reference sequence). The CDR3 has 11 amino acids. The V segment lost 7 bases and the J segment 5 bases; nucleotides outside the gene matches: 2.

The V and J genes are TRBV6-5 and TRBJ2-3; 8 bases are shared with TRBD2. J lost 2 bases, V lost 4 bases, and 8 bases had no gene match. Germline CDR1 reads MNHEY; CDR2 reads SVGAGI. The CDR3 runs to 16 residues. CDR3 sequence (DNA): TGTGCCAGCAGTTTAGGACTAGCCCTCCTCACAGATACGCAGTATTTT. Translated: CASSLGLALLTDTQYF.

The rearrangement links TRBV5-1 to TRBJ2-5, with D possibly TRBD2 on 5 matching bases. Germline values: CDR1 SGHRS, CDR2 YFSETQ. This CDR3 comprises 14 residues. Trimming pared 0 bases from V and 2 bases from J, leaving 8 bases between. CDR3: CASSLVRGQETQYF. DNA for the CDR3: TGCGCCAGCAGCTTGGTGAGAGGGCAAGAGACCCAGTACTTC.

The J gene is TRBJ2-1, the V gene TRBV29-1, with 8 bases fitting TRBD2. From germline, CDR1 is SQVTM and CDR2 ANQGSEA. This CDR3 is 13 amino acids long. With 1 base clipped from V and 15 bases from J, the junction kept 11 bases outside the gene matches. The CDR3 region is CSVEVPSGSGAFF. The CDR3 DNA sequence: TGCAGCGTTGAAGTTCCCAGCGGGAGTGGTGCGTTCTTC.

This chain connects TRBV4-1 to TRBJ2-7; 7 bases map to TRBD2. Germline V gene sequence: CDR1 MGHRA, CDR2 YSYEKL. The CDR3 runs to 14 residues. V dropped 4 bases and J dropped 1; count of bases not matched to a gene: 4. CDR3 in amino acids: CASSLASGSYEQYF. CDR3 DNA sequence: TGCGCCAGCAGCCTAGCTAGCGGATCCTACGAGCAGTACTTC.

The rearrangement joins TRBV12-5 to TRBJ2-1, with TRBD2 identical over 10 bases. The junction had 8 bases not matched to a gene; V was cut back by 2 bases and J by 7 bases. The CDR3 is 16 residues long. Per germline, CDR1 LGHNT and CDR2 FRNRAP. In nucleotides, the CDR3 is TGTGCTAGTGGTTTGTCCCGACTAGCGGGTAAGAATGAGCAGTTCTTC. Translating it yields CASGLSRLAGKNEQFF.

The chain links TRBV11-2 to TRBJ2-7, with D possibly being TRBD2 (7 bases). Germline-derived CDR1 and CDR2 are SGHAT and FQNNGV. This CDR3 is 18 amino acids long. The V end lost 1 base, the J end lost 1 base, and 20 bases lay between the germline ends. In DNA form, the CDR3 reads TGTGCCAGCAGCTTAGTGGGGGCTCAAGCGGGATGGTCCTACGAGCAGTACTTC. Its translation: CASSLVGAQAGWSYEQYF.

Comments on this clone: At one end, the junction sequence differs from germline, possibly due to a read error. V gene TRBV29-1 combines with J gene TRBJ1-2; TRBD1 aligns across 8 bases. In germline, CDR1 is SQVTM, CDR2 ANQGSEA. The CDR3 contains 9 residues. CDR3 DNA sequence: TGCAGCGTCCCCCCGGGACAGGAGTTC. This gives the protein CSVPPGQEF. Full variable domain (outside the CDR3, taken from reference TRBV29-1 and TRBJ1-2): SAVISQKPSRDICQRGTSLTIQCQVDSQVTMMFWYRQQPGQSLTLIATANQGSEATYESGFVIDKFPISRPNLTFSTLTVSNMSPEDSSIYLCSVPPGQEFGSGTRLTVV.

The chain links TRBV27 to TRBJ1-4; TRBD1 is a possible D gene (6 bases). Trimming stripped 6 bases from V and 4 bases from J, with 12 bases between. Germline loops: CDR1 MNHEY, CDR2 SMNVEV (reference sequence). The CDR3 loop spans 14 amino acids. Here the CDR3 reads CASSYRARNEKLFF. As DNA, the CDR3 is TGTGCCAGCAGCTACAGGGCCCGTAATGAAAAACTGTTTTTT.

The chain has TRBV6-1 and TRBJ1-3; 7 positions match TRBD1. The CDR3 extends over 14 amino acids. From germline, CDR1 is MNHNS and CDR2 SASEGT. V shed 5 bases, J shed 11 bases, and the junction held 12 bases outside the gene matches. The CDR3 here is CASSLDGTAGAIYF. In nucleotides, the CDR3 is TGTGCCAGCAGTCTAGACGGGACAGCTGGAGCCATATATTTT.

This chain joins TRBV7-3 and TRBJ2-1; 12 nucleotides match TRBD1. Germline V gives CDR1 SGHTA, CDR2 FQGTGA. V shed 2 bases and J 5 bases; nucleotides not matched to a gene: 10. CDR3 length: 18 amino acids. The CDR3, as DNA: TGTGCCAGCAGCTTACAGGGGATGGGGACAGGGGGCCACAATGAGCAGTTCTTC. Protein: CASSLQGMGTGGHNEQFF.

The chain uses TRBV9 and TRBJ2-5; possible D gene TRBD2, 6 bases. V was clipped by 4 bases and J by 5 bases, with 12 bases between them. CDR3 length: 13 amino acids. Germline V gene lookup returns CDR1 SGDLS and CDR2 YYNGEE. The CDR3 loop reads CASSRGGLETQYF. The CDR3 nucleotides read TGTGCCAGCAGCCGGGGAGGTTTGGAGACCCAGTACTTC.

This chain connects TRBV7-2 to TRBJ2-3; the match to TRBD2 covers 9 bases. Per germline, CDR1 SGHTA and CDR2 FQGNSA. CDR3 length: 17 amino acids. V was pared by 4 bases and J by 3 bases, with 11 bases of the junction left unmatched. The CDR3 region has the DNA TGTGCCAGCAGCTCCCGTTGGCGGGGGGGCGATACAGATACGCAGTATTTT. As protein: CASSSRWRGGDTDTQYF.

In regard to this clone: The sample holds other DNA sequences that translate to the same CDR3. The chain links TRBV6-5 to TRBJ1-5; D gene ambiguous. Trimming left V 0 bases short and J 0 bases short, with 6 bases between. The CDR3 has 15 residues. CDR1 and CDR2 (germline): MNHEY, SVGAGI. CDR3 sequence (DNA): TGTGCCAGCAGTTACTCCTCTAATAGCAATCAGCCCCAGCATTTT. Translating gives CASSYSSNSNQPQHF.

The chain is built from TRBV15 and TRBJ2-7, with D possibly matching TRBD1 (6 bases). The germline V gene has CDR1 LNHNV and CDR2 YYDKDF (reference sequence). The CDR3 contains 14 residues. V gave up 5 bases and J gave up 5 bases, with 16 bases separating them. CDR3 amino acids: CATSHSTGPNEQYF. The CDR3, as DNA: TGTGCCACCAGCCATTCGACAGGACCTAACGAGCAGTACTTC. Complete variable domain (other parts from reference TRBV15 and TRBJ2-7): DAMVIQNPRYQVTQFGKPVTLSCSQTLNHNVMYWYQQKSSQAPKLLFHYYDKDFNNEADTPDNFQSRRPNTSFCFLDIRSPGLGDTAMYLCATSHSTGPNEQYFGPGTRLTVT.

The chain combines TRBV30 with TRBJ1-2; no clear D. The V end lost 0 bases, the J end lost 7 bases, and 15 bases lay between the germline ends. Germline V gives CDR1 GTSNPN, CDR2 SVGIG (reference sequence). This CDR3 spans 14 amino acids. The CDR3 reads CAWSVGTALIGYTF. CDR3 DNA sequence: TGTGCCTGGAGTGTTGGTACAGCTTTAATTGGCTACACCTTC.

The chain combines TRBV4-1 with TRBJ2-7, with TRBD1 identical over 7 bases. The CDR3 length is 15 residues. CDR1 is MGHRA, CDR2 YSYEKL, per germline. J gave up 6 bases and V 1 base, and 9 bases lay outside the gene matches. The CDR3 spells CASSQAGDSAGEQYF. As DNA, the CDR3 is TGCGCCAGCAGCCAAGCCGGGGACAGTGCGGGCGAGCAGTACTTC.